These 31 T cell receptor beta chains share one sample of origin, sequenced in a study of cytomegalovirus exposure and HLA in healthy donors. Primers: 60 Vbeta forward and 13 Jbeta reverse. Libraries were prepared by immunoSEQ multiplex PCR; TCRdb keeps only in-frame clonotypes and omits some of them. The sample has about 100,000 clones; around 76% are singletons. The sequencing input was PBMCs. The receptors here all came from an older woman in good health and CMV-seropositive.

CDR3 DNA: TGTGCCAGCAGTGAGGGGTCTGGGGCAGGGAATGGATTGGGCTACACCTTC. Translation: CASSEGSGAGNGLGYTF. The rearrangement uses TRBV25-1 and TRBJ1-2; tentative D call: TRBD1 (5 bases). CDR1 is MGHDK and CDR2 is SYGVNS in the germline V gene. Trimming stripped 3 bases from V and 8 bases from J, with 25 bases between. The CDR3 runs to 17 residues.

The chain combines TRBV9 with TRBJ2-7, with TRBD2 matching over 11 bases. Germline CDR1 SGDLS, CDR2 YYNGEE. V lost 0 bases to trimming and J lost 6 bases; unmatched junction nucleotides: 8. The CDR3 is 16 amino acids. The CDR3 reads CASSVGLAGGLGEQYF. In nucleotides, the CDR3 is TGTGCCAGCAGCGTAGGGCTAGCGGGAGGTTTGGGCGAGCAGTACTTC.

The chain links TRBV4-1 to TRBJ1-1; weak D call: TRBD1 (6 bases). The CDR3 length is 13 residues. The ends were cut back, 0 bases at V and 6 bases at J, with 8 bases in the middle. The germline CDR1 and CDR2 sequences are MGHRA and YSYEKL. The CDR3 is CASSQERQAEAFF. The CDR3 DNA follows: TGCGCCAGCAGCCAAGAGAGACAGGCTGAAGCTTTCTTT.

Only a few counts were recorded for this clone. The V and J genes are TRBV6-5 and TRBJ2-7, with 7 bases fitting TRBD2. The CDR3 is made up of 15 amino acids. The V and J ends lost 6 bases and 3 bases, in that order; junction bases with no gene match: 11. Germline CDR1 is MNHEY and CDR2 is SVGAGI. CDR3 in DNA: TGTGCCAGCAGACAGGCTGGGCGGGAGAACTACGAGCAGTACTTC. Translation: CASRQAGRENYEQYF.

V usage is TRBV11-2 and J usage is TRBJ2-5; no clear D gene. CDR3 length: 17 amino acids. Germline V lookup: CDR1 SGHAT, CDR2 FQNNGV. V was shortened by 5 bases and J by 1 base, with 20 bases between the two germline ends. The CDR3 coding sequence is TGTGCCAGCAGCCCATATTTTACCCTCAGATCCCAAGAGACCCAGTACTTC. It encodes CASSPYFTLRSQETQYF.

This clone appeared a single time. The rearrangement joins TRBV19 to TRBJ1-2; D might be TRBD1 (5 bases). Trimming took off 1 base at V and 6 bases at J, with 12 bases between the two ends. The germline V gene has CDR1 LNHDA and CDR2 SQIVND (reference sequence). CDR3 length: 14 amino acids. The CDR3 nucleotides are TGTGCCAGTAGTATAGTCGGGGGGTTTGATGGCTACACCTTC. This sequence encodes CASSIVGGFDGYTF.

The chain links TRBV7-9 to TRBJ1-3; maybe TRBD1 (5 bases). CDR1 is SEHNR, CDR2 FQNEAQ, per germline (reference sequence). This CDR3 region has 18 residues. V shed 5 bases and J shed 1 base, with 21 bases lying between them. DNA of the CDR3: TGTGCCAGCAGCCACATATCCCTCAGGGTTATTTCTGGAAACACCATATATTTT. This codes for CASSHISLRVISGNTIYF.

This chain joins TRBV6-4 and TRBJ2-1, with a tentative D call TRBD2 (5 bases). The CDR3 runs to 11 residues. Deletions cut 8 bases from V and 8 bases from J, with 10 bases between. Germline CDR1 is MRHNA and CDR2 is SNTAGT. The CDR3 loop reads CASRTGDEQFF. The DNA for the CDR3 is TGTGCCAGCCGAACCGGGGATGAGCAGTTCTTC.

The genes are TRBV6-5 and TRBJ2-7; a possible D gene is TRBD1 (6 bases). The CDR3 is made up of 13 amino acids. Germline CDR1 MNHEY, CDR2 SVGAGI. Trimming left V 6 bases short and J 2 bases short, with 11 bases between. This CDR3 reads CASSGQSTYEQYF. As DNA, the CDR3 is TGTGCCAGCAGCGGACAGTCCACCTACGAGCAGTACTTC.

The genes are TRBV12-5 and TRBJ2-5; a possible D gene is TRBD1 (5 bases). Trimming stripped 2 bases from V and 7 bases from J, with 11 bases between. Germline assignment: CDR1 LGHNT and CDR2 FRNRAP. This CDR3 region has 13 residues. This CDR3 is CASGLTGSVTQYF. CDR3 in DNA: TGTGCTAGTGGTTTGACAGGATCGGTGACCCAGTACTTC.

The rearrangement uses TRBV7-3 and TRBJ2-2, with 14 bases identical to TRBD2. The J segment lost 4 bases and the V segment lost 6 bases, leaving 7 bases of the junction unmatched. The CDR3 is 17 amino acids. Germline V gives CDR1 SGHTA, CDR2 FQGTGA. The CDR3 coding sequence is TGTGCCAGCAGTCGACTAGCGGGAGGGCCGGGCACCGGGGAGCTGTTTTTT. Translation: CASSRLAGGPGTGELFF.

There are a few counts of this clone. This chain links TRBV9 with TRBJ1-1, with a weak D call TRBD1 (5 bases). V was clipped by 4 bases and J by 6 bases, with 16 bases between them. This CDR3 is built from 14 residues. The germline V gene has CDR1 SGDLS and CDR2 YYNGEE. CDR3 residues: CASSPIQGRAEAFF. CDR3 in DNA: TGTGCCAGCAGCCCCATCCAGGGAAGAGCTGAAGCTTTCTTT.

The rearrangement uses TRBV4-2 and TRBJ2-1, with D unclear. Trimming took 0 bases from V and 12 from J, leaving 12 bases between them. Germline V lookup: CDR1 LGHNA, CDR2 YNFKEQ. The CDR3 is made up of 13 amino acids. The CDR3 spells CASSQDLTSGQFF. CDR3 nucleotide sequence: TGTGCCAGCAGCCAAGATTTAACCTCGGGGCAGTTCTTC.

This rearrangement joins TRBV19 to TRBJ1-5, with TRBD1 as a possible D gene (5 bases). The CDR3 consists of 14 residues. V was shortened by 9 bases and J by 7 bases, with 19 bases between the two germline ends. Germline V gives CDR1 LNHDA, CDR2 SQIVND (reference sequence). CDR3 amino acids: CASDYARVHQPQHF. The CDR3 DNA reads as TGTGCCAGCGATTATGCCAGGGTACACCAGCCCCAGCATTTT. The full variable domain, its missing parts supplied by reference TRBV19 and TRBJ1-5, is DGGITQSPKYLFRKEGQNVTLSCEQNLNHDAMYWYRQDPGQGLRLIYYSQIVNDFQKGDIAEGYSVSREKKESFPLTVTSAQKNPTAFYLCASDYARVHQPQHFGDGTRLSIL.

The rearrangement joins TRBV27 to TRBJ2-2; TRBD2 agrees at 9 bases. V shed 0 bases and J 2 bases; nucleotides not matched to a gene: 4. The CDR3 is 17 amino acids. Looked up from germline, CDR1 is MNHEY and CDR2 is SMNVEV (reference sequence). The CDR3 loop is CASSLSGSGRNTGELFF. CDR3 coding DNA: TGTGCCAGCAGTTTATCGGGTAGCGGGAGAAACACCGGGGAGCTGTTTTTT.

V gene TRBV25-1 combines with J gene TRBJ2-7; 10 bases map to TRBD1. CDR1 is MGHDK and CDR2 is SYGVNS in the germline V gene. V dropped 5 bases and J dropped 6; count of bases not matched to a gene: 10. This CDR3 region has 15 residues. The CDR3, as DNA: TGTGCCAGCAGTCCCTCCGGGACAGGGGTGGGCGAGCAGTACTTC. Its translation: CASSPSGTGVGEQYF.

This clone was found a few times. V and J are TRBV5-1 and TRBJ2-2; no clear D gene. Trimming took 7 bases from V and 0 from J, leaving 16 bases between them. This CDR3 has 16 amino acids. The germline gives CDR1 SGHRS, CDR2 YFSETQ. The CDR3 loop reads CASFRDGSPNTGELFF. The CDR3 DNA sequence: TGCGCCAGCTTCCGTGATGGCAGTCCGAACACCGGGGAGCTGTTTTTT.

The J gene is TRBJ2-1, the V gene TRBV4-1, with a weak D call TRBD1 (5 bases). This CDR3 region has 15 residues. Per germline, CDR1 MGHRA and CDR2 YSYEKL. Between the trimmed V and J ends, which lost 2 bases and 6 bases, there was a span of 14 bases. The CDR3 loop is CASSQYQGRGNEQFF. The CDR3 nucleotides read TGCGCCAGCAGCCAATACCAGGGCCGAGGCAATGAGCAGTTCTTC.

The chain links TRBV10-3 to TRBJ2-5, with D uncertain. There are 13 residues in the CDR3. The germline CDR1 and CDR2 sequences are ENHRY and SYGVKD. Trimming left V 2 bases short and J 1 base short, with 5 bases between. The CDR3 sequence is CAISEIGQETQYF. For the CDR3, the DNA is TGTGCCATCAGTGAGATCGGCCAAGAGACCCAGTACTTC.

The V call is TRBV9, the J call TRBJ1-3; possible D gene TRBD1, 6 bases. Germline V gene data show CDR1 as SGDLS and CDR2 as YYNGEE. V lost 0 bases and J 4 bases, leaving 11 bases between the germline ends. The CDR3 covers 15 residues. The CDR3 DNA sequence: TGTGCCAGCAGCGTAGACACAGGGTTAGGAAACACCATATATTTT. Translated: CASSVDTGLGNTIYF.

The genes are TRBV29-1 and TRBJ1-1; a possible D gene is TRBD1 (5 bases). CDR1 is SQVTM and CDR2 is ANQGSEA in the germline V gene. V lost 6 bases and J 4 bases, leaving 24 bases between the germline ends. The CDR3 length is 16 residues. This chain's CDR3 is CSVPGSAKGPSTEAFF. CDR3 sequence (DNA): TGCAGCGTGCCGGGTTCTGCAAAGGGGCCAAGCACTGAAGCTTTCTTT.

The rearrangement joins TRBV4-1 to TRBJ2-7, with 9 bases that match TRBD1. J was trimmed by 4 bases and V by 2 bases; bases with no gene match: 9. Germline lookup yields CDR1 MGHRA and CDR2 YSYEKL. The CDR3 covers 16 residues. The CDR3 region is CASSQFTSGQGYEQYF. The CDR3 bases are TGCGCCAGCAGCCAATTTACCTCCGGACAGGGGTACGAGCAGTACTTC.

V usage is TRBV6-6 and J usage is TRBJ1-2; 8 bases fit TRBD1. This CDR3 spans 15 amino acids. CDR1 is MNHNY and CDR2 is SVGAGI in the germline V gene (reference sequence). Trimming at V came to 8 bases and at J to 10 bases, leaving 18 bases not matched to a gene. The CDR3 sequence: CASGFQGAATRDYTF. CDR3 sequence (DNA): TGTGCCAGCGGATTCCAGGGGGCCGCGACACGCGACTACACCTTC.

This clone showed up just once. V is TRBV28 and J is TRBJ2-7; D might be TRBD1 (5 bases). The V end was cut by 8 bases, the J end by 3 bases, with 11 bases between. CDR1 is MDHEN, CDR2 SYDVKM, per germline. The length of the CDR3 is 12 residues. CDR3 nucleotide sequence: TGTGCCAGCCAGGGTGGCGTCTACGAGCAGTACTTC. It codes for CASQGGVYEQYF.

The rearrangement joins TRBV19 to TRBJ1-2; 7 positions agree with TRBD1. The CDR3 is 16 amino acids. V gave up 5 bases and J gave up 8 bases; unmatched junction bases: 17. Looked up from germline, CDR1 is LNHDA and CDR2 is SQIVND (reference sequence). The CDR3 sequence is CASSPPFRQGTYGYTF. The CDR3 DNA reads as TGTGCCAGTAGTCCACCCTTCCGACAGGGAACATACGGCTACACCTTC. Using reference TRBV19 and TRBJ1-2 for the parts outside the CDR3, the full variable domain is DGGITQSPKYLFRKEGQNVTLSCEQNLNHDAMYWYRQDPGQGLRLIYYSQIVNDFQKGDIAEGYSVSREKKESFPLTVTSAQKNPTAFYLCASSPPFRQGTYGYTFGSGTRLTVV.

The chain combines TRBV28 with TRBJ1-2; the D gene is possibly TRBD1 (5 bases). V lost 10 bases to trimming and J lost 2 bases, with 8 bases between them. This CDR3 region has 11 residues. Germline V gene sequence: CDR1 MDHEN, CDR2 SYDVKM. The CDR3, as DNA: TGTGCCAACGGGGGGAACTATGGCTACACCTTC. This encodes CANGGNYGYTF.

This clone was picked up one time. The chain combines TRBV29-1 with TRBJ2-7; the D gene is possibly TRBD1 (6 bases). The CDR3 consists of 12 residues. CDR1 is SQVTM and CDR2 is ANQGSEA in the germline V gene. Trimming took 4 bases from V and 3 from J, leaving 10 bases between them. The CDR3 here is CSVVGQNYEQYF. The CDR3 coding sequence is TGCAGCGTTGTGGGACAAAACTACGAGCAGTACTTC.

The chain recombines TRBV7-9 with TRBJ2-7; D is unclear. V was pared by 1 base and J by 6 bases, with 7 bases between. Germline CDR1 is SEHNR and CDR2 is FQNEAQ (reference sequence). This CDR3 spans 12 amino acids. The CDR3 DNA is TGTGCCAGCAGCTTAGGAGGCAGCGAGCAGTACTTC. Translation: CASSLGGSEQYF.

The chain joins TRBV27 to TRBJ1-1; D is possibly TRBD1 (5 bases). Looked up from germline, CDR1 is MNHEY and CDR2 is SMNVEV (reference sequence). The CDR3 spans 15 residues. The V and J ends lost 0 bases and 1 base respectively, with 9 bases between them. Here the CDR3 reads CASSLSGLRNTEAFF. The CDR3 DNA is TGTGCCAGCAGTTTATCGGGACTCCGGAACACTGAAGCTTTCTTT.

The genes are TRBV6-1 and TRBJ1-5; D gene ambiguous. From germline, CDR1 is MNHNS and CDR2 SASEGT. Deletions cut 11 bases from V and 2 bases from J, with 16 bases between. The CDR3 loop spans 14 amino acids. CDR3 DNA sequence: TGTGCCGGGAGTCAGTGGAGGGGCAATCAGCCCCAGCATTTT. Its protein is CAGSQWRGNQPQHF.

V gene TRBV7-9 combines with J gene TRBJ2-1; 7 bases are shared with TRBD2. V lost 0 bases and J lost 6; bases outside the gene matches: 2. The CDR3 covers 14 residues. Germline V gene data show CDR1 as SEHNR and CDR2 as FQNEAQ (reference sequence). Here the CDR3 DNA reads TGTGCCAGCAGCTTAGCGGGAGGGACCAATGAGCAGTTCTTC. This sequence encodes CASSLAGGTNEQFF.